The rows below give T cell receptor beta chains drawn from one sample of a study of molecular identifiers for immune sequencing clone quantification. One entry per CDR3 protein results from TCRdb running MiXCR on the PCR reads. The table shows some 590,000 distinct CDR3 sequences, with roughly 25% occurring only once. Source material: naive CD8+ T cells from blood, with Jurkat cell RNA spiked in. These receptors were obtained from a human donor in good health. Some libraries in this study had Jurkat cell RNA spiked in. Each CDR3 is given with its conserved first and last residue. Fields, in order: V gene, J gene, clone size, CDR3 protein. Size is omitted from some rows. Given values are once, few, many or a class for expanded clones.

>TRBV6-2/TRBV6-3|TRBJ1-2|-
CARSPGGRIYGYTF
>TRBV27|TRBJ2-6|many
CASTPGVAGANVLTF
>TRBV9|TRBJ1-1|-
CASSENAGLGNTEAFF
>TRBV6-2/TRBV6-3|TRBJ1-1|many
CASSNTGGAYTEAFF
>TRBV2|TRBJ1-5|-
CANSDVGAQPQHF
>TRBV20-1|TRBJ2-1|many
CSANDPGLAGVNEQFF
>TRBV24-1|TRBJ2-1|-
CATSPSGTVNEQFF
>TRBV10-3|TRBJ1-1|-
CAISDPGVNTEAFF
>TRBV3-1|TRBJ2-1|few
CASSQEEGTYNEQFF
>TRBV10-3|TRBJ1-1|few
CAISAGQTTEAFF
>TRBV6-2/TRBV6-3|TRBJ2-7|-
CASSLLAARIYEQYF
>TRBV6-5|TRBJ2-7|few
CASSQSKYVTYEQYF
>TRBV4-1|TRBJ1-4|many
CASSQDRQGLWKLFF
>TRBV29-1|TRBJ2-3|-
CSVAPGTESTDTQYF
>TRBV7-6|TRBJ2-7|-
CASSRGPLAGGTYEQYF
>TRBV5-6|TRBJ2-7|many
CASSATRDWRGEQYF
>TRBV6-2/TRBV6-3|TRBJ1-5|many
CASSWGQDQPQHF
>TRBV7-9|TRBJ2-7|many
CASSLGQARYEQYF
>TRBV5-4|TRBJ1-6|few
CASSTPGSRDSPLHF
>TRBV9|TRBJ2-1|-
CASSVEAAPYEQFF
>TRBV2|TRBJ2-2|-
CASGGAPGELFF
>TRBV11-2|TRBJ2-3|-
CASSSLGTSGGRTDTQYF
>TRBV29-1|TRBJ2-2|many
CSVHRDTGELFF
>TRBV5-1|TRBJ1-1|many
CASSLEDGWNTEAFF
>TRBV6-1|TRBJ2-3|few
CASDEPEAGAIDTQYF
>TRBV7-9|TRBJ2-2|-
CASSLADENTGELFF
>TRBV7-7|TRBJ2-3|-
CASSDRSSDTQYF
>TRBV12-3/TRBV12-4|TRBJ2-5|-
CASTGTFVGQETQYF
>TRBV11-2|TRBJ2-3|few
CASSPVGSGAFTDTQYF
>TRBV27|TRBJ1-1|-
CASSFLEGRTEAFF
>TRBV14|TRBJ2-4|many
CASSQTTSSIQYF
>TRBV5-3|TRBJ2-1|few
CASSGAVGVAGVSYNEQFF
>TRBV20-1|TRBJ2-7|few
CSARGGVAGKVYEQYF
>TRBV27|TRBJ1-1|few
CASSLWSTARGGAFF
>TRBV14|TRBJ2-7|few
CASRRTGPYEQYF
>TRBV5-4|TRBJ2-7|-
CASSFGPNEQYF
>TRBV19|TRBJ2-7|few
CASSPAPGTEYEQYF
>TRBV11-2|TRBJ2-1|-
CASSVGTSGRGNEQFF
>TRBV20-1|TRBJ1-1|-
CSAGAGPYTEAFF
>TRBV18|TRBJ2-7|-
CASSPYRNNYEQYF